These 12 T cell receptor beta chains were all obtained from the same sample, sequenced in a study of blood T cell repertoires in COVID-19 (dated by TCRdb to the early 2020s). Library creation used the immunoSEQ multiplex PCR assay. As stored in TCRdb, this immuneACCESS dataset retains in-frame rearrangements with V and J assigned. A fraction of the clones does not appear; measured against another copy, unresolved V genes explain less than half of the discrepancy, and the remainder lacks a known reason. The sample includes around 140,000 clones, with 81% observed a single time. The leading ten clones occupy approximately 8.7% of the sample. The sequenced material came from peripheral blood. All receptors derive from a woman in her sixties with active or convalescent COVID-19.

This clone was recorded once. This chain links TRBV29-1 with TRBJ1-4; D perhaps matches TRBD1 (6 bases). The ends were cut back, 5 bases at V and 8 bases at J, with 18 bases in the middle. Germline assignment: CDR1 SQVTM and CDR2 ANQGSEA. CDR3 length: 14 residues. CDR3 bases: TGCAGCGTTAAGAGGGGGTGGGTCGACGAAAAACTGTTTTTT. The encoded protein is CSVKRGWVDEKLFF.

The genes are TRBV6-5 and TRBJ2-5; weak D call: TRBD1 (6 bases). The germline V gene has CDR1 MNHEY and CDR2 SVGAGI. V was pared by 2 bases and J by 2 bases, with 12 bases between. The CDR3 has 15 residues. DNA of the CDR3: TGTGCCAGCAGTTACGATCTGAGGGGGCAAGAGACCCAGTACTTC. Amino acid sequence: CASSYDLRGQETQYF.

J is TRBJ1-4 and V is TRBV27, with D hard to call. CDR3 length: 13 residues. V dropped 7 bases and J dropped 7 bases, with 13 bases sitting between them. Germline V gene lookup returns CDR1 MNHEY and CDR2 SMNVEV (reference sequence). The chain's CDR3 is CASTDPLSEKLFF. DNA of the CDR3: TGTGCCAGCACCGATCCCCTTAGTGAAAAACTGTTTTTT.

V is TRBV9 and J is TRBJ2-5; 13 bases match TRBD2. V dropped 4 bases and J dropped 5; count of bases not matched to a gene: 11. The CDR3 has 17 amino acids. Germline-derived CDR1 and CDR2 are SGDLS and YYNGEE. The chain's CDR3 is CASSFGTSGELGETQYF. In DNA form, the CDR3 reads TGTGCCAGCAGCTTTGGGACTAGCGGGGAACTAGGGGAGACCCAGTACTTC. Based on the CDR3 plus reference TRBV9 and TRBJ2-5, the full variable domain is DSGVTQTPKHLITATGQRVTLRCSPRSGDLSVYWYQQSLDQGLQFLIQYYNGEERAKGNILERFSAQQFPDLHSELNLSSLELGDSALYFCASSFGTSGELGETQYFGPGTRLLVL.

V is TRBV6-1 and J is TRBJ2-7, with D perhaps TRBD1 (6 bases). Between the trimmed V and J ends, which lost 0 bases and 9 bases, there was a span of 15 bases. The CDR3 consists of 14 residues. CDR1 is MNHNS, CDR2 SASEGT, per germline. Written as DNA, the CDR3 is TGTGCCAGCAGTGAAGCGCTTCGAGGGGGTTGGCAGTACTTC. This sequence encodes CASSEALRGGWQYF.

The chain couples TRBV18 to TRBJ1-1, with D possibly matching TRBD1 (5 bases). The CDR3 has 15 amino acids. Trimming removed 4 bases at V and 0 bases at J, with 12 bases between. Germline loops: CDR1 KGHSH, CDR2 LQKENI. The DNA for the CDR3 is TGTGCCAGCTCACGAGAGACAGTTATGAACACTGAAGCTTTCTTT. This codes for CASSRETVMNTEAFF.

The V call is TRBV6-5, the J call TRBJ2-7; D is perhaps TRBD1 (5 bases). V gave up 4 bases and J gave up 3 bases, with 13 bases separating them. CDR1 and CDR2 (germline): MNHEY, SVGAGI. The CDR3 consists of 14 residues. DNA for the CDR3: TGTGCCAGCAGTTCGAATGGGGCACGCTACGAGCAGTACGTC. This codes for CASSSNGARYEQYV.

The rearrangement joins TRBV27 to TRBJ2-1, with TRBD2 as a possible D gene (6 bases). The CDR3 contains 13 residues. The ends were cut back, 7 bases at V and 15 bases at J, with 22 bases in the middle. The germline CDR1 and CDR2 sequences are MNHEY and SMNVEV (reference sequence). The CDR3 DNA follows: TGTGCCAGCAAGTCTCCCGGGACTCCGTACCTGTTCTTC. Residues: CASKSPGTPYLFF.

V usage is TRBV7-8 and J usage is TRBJ1-1, with unresolved D. The CDR3 is 16 residues long. The V and J ends lost 3 bases and 0 bases respectively, with 14 bases between them. CDR1 SGHVS and CDR2 FQNEAQ come from the germline V gene. CDR3 sequence reads: CASSLGVTDMNTEAFF. CDR3 in DNA: TGTGCCAGCAGCTTGGGTGTCACAGACATGAACACTGAAGCTTTCTTT.

CDR3 coding DNA: TGTGCCAGCAGCCCAGTCGCGGGGAACACTGAAGCTTTCTTT. It codes for CASSPVAGNTEAFF. V and J are TRBV16 and TRBJ1-1, with unresolved D. Germline assignment: CDR1 KGHSY and CDR2 FQNENV. The CDR3 has 14 residues. V gave up 4 bases and J gave up 1 base, with 10 bases separating them.

This clone was recorded only once. The J gene is TRBJ2-3, the V gene TRBV5-1, with TRBD2 matching 9 bases. CDR3 length: 15 residues. J lost 6 bases, V lost 3 bases, and 8 bases had no gene match. Germline values: CDR1 SGHRS, CDR2 YFSETQ. CDR3 coding DNA: TGCGCCAGCAGCTCAGCCGGGACTAGCTCGGATACGCAGTATTTT. Translated: CASSSAGTSSDTQYF. The full variable domain, rest sourced from reference TRBV5-1 and TRBJ2-3, is KAGVTQTPRYLIKTRGQQVTLSCSPISGHRSVSWYQQTPGQGLQFLFEYFSETQRNKGNFPGRFSGRQFSNSRSEMNVSTLELGDSALYLCASSSAGTSSDTQYFGPGTRLTVL.

This chain joins TRBV7-9 and TRBJ2-7; a possible D gene is TRBD2 (5 bases). This CDR3 is 13 amino acids long. V lost 1 base and J 3 bases, leaving 7 bases between the germline ends. The germline gives CDR1 SEHNR, CDR2 FQNEAQ (reference sequence). The CDR3 reads CASSLGGNYEQYV. CDR3 nucleotides: TGTGCCAGCAGCTTAGGAGGGAACTACGAGCAGTACGTC.